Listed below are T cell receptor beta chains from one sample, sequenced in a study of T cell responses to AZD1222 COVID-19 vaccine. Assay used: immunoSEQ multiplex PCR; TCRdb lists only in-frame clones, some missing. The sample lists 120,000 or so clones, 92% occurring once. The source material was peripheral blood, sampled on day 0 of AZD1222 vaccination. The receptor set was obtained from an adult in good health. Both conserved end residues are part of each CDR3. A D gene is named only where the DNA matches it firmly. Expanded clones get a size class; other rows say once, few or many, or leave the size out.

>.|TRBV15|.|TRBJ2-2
CATSRKQGSGELFF
TGTGCCACCAGCAGAAAACAGGGATCCGGGGAGCTGTTTTTT
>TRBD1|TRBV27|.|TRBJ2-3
CASSLRGQVNDPSTDTQYF
TGTGCCAGCAGTTTAAGGGGACAGGTGAATGACCCTAGCACAGATACGCAGTATTTT
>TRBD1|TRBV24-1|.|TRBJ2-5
CATSDPQGAGETQYF
TGTGCCACCAGTGACCCACAGGGGGCAGGGGAGACCCAGTACTTC
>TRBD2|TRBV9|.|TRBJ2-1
CASSASGRADEQFF
TGTGCCAGCAGCGCTAGCGGGAGGGCCGATGAGCAGTTCTTC
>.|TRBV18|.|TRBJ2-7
CASSPQGGEQYF
TGTGCCAGCTCACCACAGGGAGGCGAGCAGTACTTC
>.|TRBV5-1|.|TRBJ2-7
CASSPGGPGSWYF
TGCGCCAGCAGCCCGGGTGGACCGGGTTCGTGGTACTTC
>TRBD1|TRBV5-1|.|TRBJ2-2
CASSFGQGIRVGELFF
TGCGCCAGCAGCTTCGGACAGGGGATCAGGGTCGGGGAGCTGTTTTTT
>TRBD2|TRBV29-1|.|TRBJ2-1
CSATLAGNYNEQFF
TGCAGCGCCACACTAGCGGGGAACTACAATGAGCAGTTCTTC
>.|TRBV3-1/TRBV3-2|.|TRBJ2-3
CASSQATDTQYF
TGTGCCAGCAGCCAAGCCACAGATACGCAGTATTTT
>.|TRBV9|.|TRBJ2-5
CASSVSLGETQYF
TGTGCCAGCAGCGTATCTTTGGGAGAGACCCAGTACTTC
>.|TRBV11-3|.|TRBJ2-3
CASSSSTSTDTQYF
TGTGCCAGCAGCAGCTCAACTAGCACAGATACGCAGTATTTT
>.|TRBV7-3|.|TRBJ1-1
CASSLRTTGQGHTEAFF
TGTGCCAGCAGCTTACGAACCACGGGGCAGGGGCACACTGAAGCTTTCTTT
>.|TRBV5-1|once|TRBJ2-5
CASSLEEETQYF
TGCGCCAGCAGCTTAGAGGAAGAGACCCAGTACTTC
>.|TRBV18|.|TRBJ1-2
CASSLQGVGPNYGYTF
TGTGCCAGCTCTCTTCAAGGTGTAGGCCCGAACTATGGCTACACCTTC
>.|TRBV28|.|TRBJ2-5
CASSLETQYF
TGTGCCAGCAGTTTAGAGACCCAGTACTTC
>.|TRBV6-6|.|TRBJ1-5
CASSYTASHQPQHF
TGTGCCAGCAGTTACACGGCCTCCCATCAGCCCCAGCATTTT
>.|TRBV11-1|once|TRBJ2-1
CASSLGVTGRDEQFF
TGTGCCAGCAGCTTGGGAGTGACAGGGAGGGATGAGCAGTTCTTC
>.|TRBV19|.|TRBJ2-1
CASSITTLYNNEQFF
TGTGCCAGTAGTATTACGACCCTTTACAACAATGAGCAGTTCTTC
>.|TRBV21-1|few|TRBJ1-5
CASSGTGGRQPQHF
TGTGCCAGCTCCGGAACAGGGGGCCGACAGCCCCAGCATTTT
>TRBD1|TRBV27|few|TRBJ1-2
CASSSRDRGRGGYTF
TGTGCCAGCAGTTCCCGGGACAGGGGGCGCGGAGGCTACACCTTC
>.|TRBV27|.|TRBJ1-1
CASSLLGADTEAFF
TGTGCCAGCAGTTTGCTGGGGGCAGACACTGAAGCTTTCTTT
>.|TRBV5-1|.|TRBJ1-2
CASSLSQGRANYGYTF
TGCGCCAGCAGCTTGTCCCAGGGGCGAGCTAACTATGGCTACACCTTC
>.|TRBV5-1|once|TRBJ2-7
CASSLGRDISYEQYF
TGCGCCAGCAGCTTGGGACGGGACATCTCCTACGAGCAGTACTTC
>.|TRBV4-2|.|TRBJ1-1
CASSPAHRRRTEAFF
TGTGCCAGCAGCCCCGCTCACCGTCGACGGACTGAAGCTTTCTTT
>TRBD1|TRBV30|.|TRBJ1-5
CAWSPGGAFSNQPQHF
TGTGCCTGGAGTCCAGGGGGGGCTTTTAGCAATCAGCCCCAGCATTTT
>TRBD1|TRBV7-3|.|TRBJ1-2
CASSLTGQGTNYGYTF
TGTGCCAGCAGCTTAACCGGACAGGGAACTAACTATGGCTACACCTTC
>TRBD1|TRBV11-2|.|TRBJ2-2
CASSSTAGQDETGELFF
TGTGCCAGCAGCTCAACCGCGGGACAGGATGAGACCGGGGAGCTGTTTTTT
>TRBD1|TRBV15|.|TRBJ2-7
CATSRVVQGAVRQYF
TGTGCCACCAGCAGAGTAGTACAGGGGGCGGTGAGACAGTACTTC
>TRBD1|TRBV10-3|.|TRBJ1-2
CAISSDRDYGYTF
TGTGCCATCAGCTCGGACAGGGACTATGGCTACACCTTC
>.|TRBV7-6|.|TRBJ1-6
CASSFLQGDSPLHF
TGTGCCAGCAGCTTTTTACAGGGAGATTCACCCCTCCACTTT
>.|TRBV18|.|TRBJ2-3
CASSPSRVSTDTQYF
TGTGCCAGCTCACCAAGTAGGGTCAGCACAGATACGCAGTATTTT
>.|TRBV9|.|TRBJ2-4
CASSVDPGPNIQYF
TGTGCCAGCAGCGTAGATCCAGGACCGAACATTCAGTACTTC
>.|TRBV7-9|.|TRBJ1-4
CASSPMGSYEKLFF
TGTGCCAGCAGCCCCATGGGGTCCTATGAAAAACTGTTTTTT
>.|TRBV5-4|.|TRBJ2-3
CASSLATQEGDTQYF
TGTGCCAGCAGCTTGGCCACGCAAGAGGGGGATACGCAGTATTTT
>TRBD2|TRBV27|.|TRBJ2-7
CASSSGLAGGLTYEQYF
TGTGCCAGCAGTTCCGGACTAGCGGGAGGACTAACCTACGAGCAGTACTTC
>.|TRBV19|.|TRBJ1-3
CASSPLGTSGNTIYF
TGTGCCAGTAGTCCCCTCGGGACATCGGGAAACACCATATATTTT
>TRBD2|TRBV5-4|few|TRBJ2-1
CASSLFWTSGRNEQFF
TGTGCCAGCAGCTTGTTCTGGACTAGCGGGAGAAATGAGCAGTTCTTC
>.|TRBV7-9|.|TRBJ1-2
CASSLGGGEDYGYTF
TGTGCCAGCAGCTTAGGTGGGGGGGAGGACTATGGCTACACCTTC
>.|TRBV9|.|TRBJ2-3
CASSITREKTQYF
TGTGCCAGCAGCATCACCAGGGAGAAGACGCAGTATTTT
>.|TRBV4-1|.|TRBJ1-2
CASSQETQLNYGYTF
TGCGCCAGCAGCCAAGAAACCCAACTTAACTATGGCTACACCTTC
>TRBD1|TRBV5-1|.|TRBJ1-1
CASSSAGGHTEAFF
TGCGCCAGCAGCTCGGCAGGGGGCCACACTGAAGCTTTCTTT
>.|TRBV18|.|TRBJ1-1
CASSAQFEAFF
TGTGCCAGCTCAGCTCAGTTTGAAGCTTTCTTT
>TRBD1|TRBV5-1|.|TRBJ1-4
CASSFLGQGGEKLFF
TGCGCCAGCAGCTTCCTTGGACAGGGTGGTGAAAAACTGTTTTTT
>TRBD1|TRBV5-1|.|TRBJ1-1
CASSFDRGAESTEAFF
TGCGCCAGCAGCTTTGACAGGGGCGCGGAGAGCACTGAAGCTTTCTTT
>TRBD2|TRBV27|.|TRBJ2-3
CASTAFGSGRAEDTQYF
TGTGCCAGCACCGCCTTTGGGAGCGGGAGGGCCGAAGATACGCAGTATTTT
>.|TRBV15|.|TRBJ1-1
CATSREIGGAGTEAFF
TGTGCCACCAGCAGAGAGATAGGGGGAGCGGGCACTGAAGCTTTCTTT
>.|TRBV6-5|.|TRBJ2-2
CASSYGTGLNTGELFF
TGTGCCAGCAGTTACGGGACGGGGCTGAACACCGGGGAGCTGTTTTTT
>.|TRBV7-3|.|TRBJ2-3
CASSLQGVNTQYF
TGTGCCAGCAGCTTACAGGGCGTGAATACGCAGTATTTT
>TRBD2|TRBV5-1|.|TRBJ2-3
CASSKLAGGPSTDTQYF
TGCGCCAGCAGTAAACTAGCGGGGGGACCTAGCACAGATACGCAGTATTTT
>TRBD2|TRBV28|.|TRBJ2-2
CASSFGTSGNTGELFF
TGTGCCAGCAGTTTTGGGACTAGCGGGAACACCGGGGAGCTGTTTTTT
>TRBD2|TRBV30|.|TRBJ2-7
CAWSDGRGEQYF
TGTGCCTGGAGTGACGGGAGGGGGGAGCAGTACTTC
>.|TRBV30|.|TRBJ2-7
CAWRADGGVKDYEQYF
TGTGCCTGGAGAGCGGACGGAGGCGTTAAGGATTACGAGCAGTACTTC
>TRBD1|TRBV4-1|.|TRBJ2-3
CASSLNRGIPDTQYF
TGCGCCAGCAGCCTTAACAGGGGGATCCCAGATACGCAGTATTTT
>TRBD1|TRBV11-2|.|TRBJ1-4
CASSLGQGAEKLFF
TGTGCCAGCAGCTTAGGACAGGGAGCCGAAAAACTGTTTTTT
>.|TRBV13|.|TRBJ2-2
CASSAYRISGNTGELFF
TGTGCCAGCAGCGCGTACCGGATTAGCGGAAACACCGGGGAGCTGTTTTTT
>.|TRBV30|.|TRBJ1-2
CAWSRLGEQVYGYTF
TGTGCCTGGAGTCGGCTGGGGGAACAGGTCTATGGCTACACCTTC
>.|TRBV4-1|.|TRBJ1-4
CASSPLRDLRKLFF
TGCGCCAGCAGCCCCCTAAGGGACCTGCGGAAACTGTTTTTT
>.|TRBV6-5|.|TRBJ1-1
CASRPRLRATEAFF
TGTGCCAGCAGGCCTAGACTAAGGGCCACTGAAGCTTTCTTT